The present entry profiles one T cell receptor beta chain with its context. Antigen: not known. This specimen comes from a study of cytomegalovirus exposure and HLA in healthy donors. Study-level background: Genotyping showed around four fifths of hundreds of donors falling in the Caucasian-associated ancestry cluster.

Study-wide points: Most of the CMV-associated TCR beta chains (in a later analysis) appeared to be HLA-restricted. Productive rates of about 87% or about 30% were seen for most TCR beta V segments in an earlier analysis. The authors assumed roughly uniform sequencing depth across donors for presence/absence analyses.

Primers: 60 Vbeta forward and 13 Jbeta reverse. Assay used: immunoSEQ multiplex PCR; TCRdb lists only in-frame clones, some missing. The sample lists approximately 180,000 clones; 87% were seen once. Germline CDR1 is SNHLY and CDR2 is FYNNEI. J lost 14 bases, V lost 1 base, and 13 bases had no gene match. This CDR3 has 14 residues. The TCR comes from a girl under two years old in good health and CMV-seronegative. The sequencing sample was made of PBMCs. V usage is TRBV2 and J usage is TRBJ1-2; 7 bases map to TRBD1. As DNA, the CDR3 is TGTGCCAGCAGTGAAGGGGCCGGGACAGTAGGAAATACCTTC. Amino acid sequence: CASSEGAGTVGNTF.